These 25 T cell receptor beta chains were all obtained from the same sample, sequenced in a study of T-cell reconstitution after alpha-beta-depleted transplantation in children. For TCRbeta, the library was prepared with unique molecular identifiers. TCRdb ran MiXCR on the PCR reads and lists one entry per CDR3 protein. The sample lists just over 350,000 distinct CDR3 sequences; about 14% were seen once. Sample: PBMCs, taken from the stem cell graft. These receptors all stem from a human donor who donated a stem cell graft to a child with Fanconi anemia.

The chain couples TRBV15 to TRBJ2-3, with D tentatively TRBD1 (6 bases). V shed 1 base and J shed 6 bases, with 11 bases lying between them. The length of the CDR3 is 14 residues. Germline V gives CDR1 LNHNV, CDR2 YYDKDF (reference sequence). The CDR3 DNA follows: TGTGCCACCAGCAGAGCGGACAGACGGGATACGCAGTATTTT. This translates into CATSRADRRDTQYF.

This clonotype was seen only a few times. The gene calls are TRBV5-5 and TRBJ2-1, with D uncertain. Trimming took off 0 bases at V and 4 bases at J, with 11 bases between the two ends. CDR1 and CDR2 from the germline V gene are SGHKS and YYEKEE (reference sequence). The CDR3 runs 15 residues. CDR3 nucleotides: TGTGCCAGCAGCTTGGCGCTGAGGTCTTACAATGAGCAGTTCTTC. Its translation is CASSLALRSYNEQFF.

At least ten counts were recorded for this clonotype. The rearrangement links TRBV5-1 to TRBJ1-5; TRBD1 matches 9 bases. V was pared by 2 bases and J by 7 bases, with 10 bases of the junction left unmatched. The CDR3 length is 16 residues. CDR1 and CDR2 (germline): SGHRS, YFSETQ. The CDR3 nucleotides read TGCGCCAGCAGCTTAGACCCGGACAGGGGAAGACAGCCCCAGCATTTT. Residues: CASSLDPDRGRQPQHF.

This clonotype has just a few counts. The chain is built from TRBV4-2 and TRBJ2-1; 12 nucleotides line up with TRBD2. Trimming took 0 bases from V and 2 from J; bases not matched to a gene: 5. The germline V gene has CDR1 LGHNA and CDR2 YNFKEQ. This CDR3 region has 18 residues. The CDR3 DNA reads TGTGCCAGCAGCCAAGATTGGTCTAGCGGGGGGGCCTACAATGAGCAGTTCTTC. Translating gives CASSQDWSSGGAYNEQFF.

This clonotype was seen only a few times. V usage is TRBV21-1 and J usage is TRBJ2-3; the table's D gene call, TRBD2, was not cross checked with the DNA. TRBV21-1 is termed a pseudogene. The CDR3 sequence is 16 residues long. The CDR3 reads CASSKVKRSCTDTQYF. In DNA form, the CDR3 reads TGTGCCAGCAGCAAAGTAAAGCGGTCTTGCACAGATACGCAGTATTTT.

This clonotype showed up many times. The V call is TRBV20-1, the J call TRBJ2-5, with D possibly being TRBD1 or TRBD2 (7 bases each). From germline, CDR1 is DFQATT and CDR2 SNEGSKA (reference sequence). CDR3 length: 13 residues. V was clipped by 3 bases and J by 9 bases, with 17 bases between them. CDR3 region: CSASQGGRVPQYF. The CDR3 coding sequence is TGCAGTGCTAGTCAGGGGGGGCGCGTCCCCCAGTACTTC.

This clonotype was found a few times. The CDR3 protein is CASSLTGSGEKLFF. The CDR3 DNA sequence: TGCGCCAGCAGCTTGACAGGGTCGGGCGAAAAACTGTTTTTT. This rearrangement joins TRBV5-1 to TRBJ1-4; TRBD1 is a possible D gene (6 bases). The V end was cut by 1 base, the J end by 8 bases, with 12 bases between. Germline V CDR1 and CDR2: SGHRS, YFSETQ. This CDR3 contains 14 residues. The whole variable domain, remainder taken from reference TRBV5-1 and TRBJ1-4, is KAGVTQTPRYLIKTRGQQVTLSCSPISGHRSVSWYQQTPGQGLQFLFEYFSETQRNKGNFPGRFSGRQFSNSRSEMNVSTLELGDSALYLCASSLTGSGEKLFFGSGTQLSVL.

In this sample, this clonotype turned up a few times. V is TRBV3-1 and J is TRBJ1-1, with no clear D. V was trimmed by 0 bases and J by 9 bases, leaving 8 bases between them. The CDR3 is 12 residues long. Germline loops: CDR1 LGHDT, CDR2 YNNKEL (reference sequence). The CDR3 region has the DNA TGTGCCAGCAGCCAAGACAACGGTCAAGCTTTCTTT. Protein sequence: CASSQDNGQAFF.

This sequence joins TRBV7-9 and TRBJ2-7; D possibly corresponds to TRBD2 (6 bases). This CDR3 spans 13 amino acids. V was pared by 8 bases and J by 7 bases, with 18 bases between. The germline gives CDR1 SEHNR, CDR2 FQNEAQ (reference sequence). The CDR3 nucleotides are TGTGCCAGCGGCCTGGGGGGACTTGGGGAGCAGTACGTC. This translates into CASGLGGLGEQYV.

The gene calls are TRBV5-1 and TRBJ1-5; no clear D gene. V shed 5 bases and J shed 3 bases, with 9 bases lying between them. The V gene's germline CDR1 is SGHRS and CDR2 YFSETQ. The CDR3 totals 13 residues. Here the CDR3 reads CASREQPNQPQHF. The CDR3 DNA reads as TGCGCCAGCAGGGAACAGCCCAATCAGCCCCAGCATTTT.

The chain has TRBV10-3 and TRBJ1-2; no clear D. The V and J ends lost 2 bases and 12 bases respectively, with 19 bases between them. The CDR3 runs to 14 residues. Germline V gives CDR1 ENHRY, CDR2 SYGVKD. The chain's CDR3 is CAISEPGEGPSHTF. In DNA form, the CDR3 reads TGTGCCATCAGTGAGCCCGGGGAGGGCCCATCCCACACCTTC.

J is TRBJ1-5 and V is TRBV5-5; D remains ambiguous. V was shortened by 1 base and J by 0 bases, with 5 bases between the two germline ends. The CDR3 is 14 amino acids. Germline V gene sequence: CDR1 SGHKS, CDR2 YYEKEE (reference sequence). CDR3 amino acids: CASSLQYSNQPQHF. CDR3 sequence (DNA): TGTGCCAGCAGCTTGCAGTATAGCAATCAGCCCCAGCATTTT. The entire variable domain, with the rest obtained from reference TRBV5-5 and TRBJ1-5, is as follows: DAGVTQSPTHLIKTRGQQVTLRCSPISGHKSVSWYQQVLGQGPQFIFQYYEKEERGRGNFPDRFSARQFPNYSSELNVNALLLGDSALYLCASSLQYSNQPQHFGDGTRLSIL.

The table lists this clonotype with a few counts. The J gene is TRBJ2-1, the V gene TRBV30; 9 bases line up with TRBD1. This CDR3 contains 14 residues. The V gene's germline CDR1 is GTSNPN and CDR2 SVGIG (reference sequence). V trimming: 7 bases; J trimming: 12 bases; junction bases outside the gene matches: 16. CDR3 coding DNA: TGTGCCTTTGAACTCCAACAGGGGGCTACCAGGCAGTTCTTC. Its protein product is CAFELQQGATRQFF.

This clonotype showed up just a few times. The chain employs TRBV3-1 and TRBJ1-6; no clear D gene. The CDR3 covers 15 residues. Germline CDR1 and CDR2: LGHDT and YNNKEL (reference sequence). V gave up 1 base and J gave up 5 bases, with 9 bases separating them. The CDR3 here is CASSQGVQNNSPLHF. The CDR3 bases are TGTGCCAGCAGCCAAGGCGTCCAGAATAATTCACCCCTCCACTTT.

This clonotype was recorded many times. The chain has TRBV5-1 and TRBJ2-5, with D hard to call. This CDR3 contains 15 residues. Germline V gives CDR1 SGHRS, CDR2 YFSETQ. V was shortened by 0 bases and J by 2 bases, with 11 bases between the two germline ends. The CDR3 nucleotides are TGCGCCAGCAGCTTGGCTGGCAGTCAGCAAGAGACCCAGTACTTC. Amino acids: CASSLAGSQQETQYF. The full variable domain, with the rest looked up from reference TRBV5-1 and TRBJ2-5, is KAGVTQTPRYLIKTRGQQVTLSCSPISGHRSVSWYQQTPGQGLQFLFEYFSETQRNKGNFPGRFSGRQFSNSRSEMNVSTLELGDSALYLCASSLAGSQQETQYFGPGTRLLVL.

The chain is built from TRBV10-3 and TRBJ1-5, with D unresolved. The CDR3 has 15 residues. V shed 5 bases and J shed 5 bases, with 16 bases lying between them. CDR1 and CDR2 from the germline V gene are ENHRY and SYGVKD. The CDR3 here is CAISPTSDGDQPQHF. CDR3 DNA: TGTGCCATCAGTCCAACATCGGATGGGGATCAGCCCCAGCATTTT.

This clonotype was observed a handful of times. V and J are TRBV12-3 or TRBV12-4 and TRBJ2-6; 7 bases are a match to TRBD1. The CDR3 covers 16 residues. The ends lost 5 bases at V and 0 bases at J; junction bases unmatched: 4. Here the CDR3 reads CASSANRGSGANVLTF. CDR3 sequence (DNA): TGTGCCAGCAGTGCTAACAGGGGCTCTGGGGCCAACGTCCTGACTTTC.

CDR3 DNA: TGTGCCAGCAGTTACTCGACAACAGGGGATAACTATGGCTACACCTTC. Its translation is CASSYSTTGDNYGYTF. The gene calls are TRBV6-2 or TRBV6-3 and TRBJ1-2; 7 bases are a match to TRBD1. CDR1 MNHEY and CDR2 SVGEGT come from the germline V gene. With V trimmed by 0 bases and J by 1 base, 5 bases remained unmatched. This CDR3 comprises 16 residues.

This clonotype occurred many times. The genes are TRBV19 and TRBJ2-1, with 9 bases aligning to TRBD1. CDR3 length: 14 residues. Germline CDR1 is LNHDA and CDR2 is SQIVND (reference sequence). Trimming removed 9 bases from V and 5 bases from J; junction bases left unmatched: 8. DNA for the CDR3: TGTGCCAGCATTGACAGGGGGGCCAACAATGAGCAGTTCTTC. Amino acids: CASIDRGANNEQFF.

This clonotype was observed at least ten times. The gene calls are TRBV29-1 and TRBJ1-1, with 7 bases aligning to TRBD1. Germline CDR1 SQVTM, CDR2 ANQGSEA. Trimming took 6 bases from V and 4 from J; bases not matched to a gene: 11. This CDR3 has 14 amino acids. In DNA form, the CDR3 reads TGCAGCGTACGAAGACAGGGAATTAGCACTGAAGCTTTCTTT. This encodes CSVRRQGISTEAFF.

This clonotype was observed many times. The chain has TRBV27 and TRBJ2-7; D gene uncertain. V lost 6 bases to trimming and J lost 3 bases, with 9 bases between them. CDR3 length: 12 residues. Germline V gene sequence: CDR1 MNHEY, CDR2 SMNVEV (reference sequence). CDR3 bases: TGTGCCAGCAGCCTGAGAGGCTACGAGCAGTACTTC. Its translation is CASSLRGYEQYF.

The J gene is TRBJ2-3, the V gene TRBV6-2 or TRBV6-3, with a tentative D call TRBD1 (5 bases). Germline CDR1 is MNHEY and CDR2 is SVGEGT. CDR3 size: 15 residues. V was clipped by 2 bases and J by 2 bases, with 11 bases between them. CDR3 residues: CASSYVGHFTDTQYF. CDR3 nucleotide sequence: TGTGCCAGCAGTTACGTTGGACACTTCACAGATACGCAGTATTTT.

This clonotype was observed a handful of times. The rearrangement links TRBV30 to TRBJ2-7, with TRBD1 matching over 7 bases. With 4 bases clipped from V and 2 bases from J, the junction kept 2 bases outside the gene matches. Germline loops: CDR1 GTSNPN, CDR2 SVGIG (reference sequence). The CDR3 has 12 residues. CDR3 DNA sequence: TGTGCCTGGATGACAGGGCCCTACGAGCAGTACTTC. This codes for CAWMTGPYEQYF.

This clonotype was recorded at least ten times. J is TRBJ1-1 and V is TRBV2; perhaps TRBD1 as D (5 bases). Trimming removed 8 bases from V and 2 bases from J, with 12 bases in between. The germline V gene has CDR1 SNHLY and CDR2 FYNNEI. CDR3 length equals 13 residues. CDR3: CASEGLVNTEAFF. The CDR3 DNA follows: TGTGCCAGCGAGGGGCTTGTAAACACTGAAGCTTTCTTT. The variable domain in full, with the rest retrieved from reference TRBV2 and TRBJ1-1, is EPEVTQTPSHQVTQMGQEVILRCVPISNHLYFYWYRQILGQKVEFLVSFYNNEISEKSEIFDDQFSVERPDGSNFTLKIRSTKLEDSAMYFCASEGLVNTEAFFGQGTRLTVV.

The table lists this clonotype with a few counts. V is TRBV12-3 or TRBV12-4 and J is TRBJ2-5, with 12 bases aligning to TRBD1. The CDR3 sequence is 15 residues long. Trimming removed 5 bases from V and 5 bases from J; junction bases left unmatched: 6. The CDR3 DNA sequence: TGTGCCAGCAGTGCCGGGACAGGGGGCTGGGAGACCCAGTACTTC. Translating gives CASSAGTGGWETQYF.